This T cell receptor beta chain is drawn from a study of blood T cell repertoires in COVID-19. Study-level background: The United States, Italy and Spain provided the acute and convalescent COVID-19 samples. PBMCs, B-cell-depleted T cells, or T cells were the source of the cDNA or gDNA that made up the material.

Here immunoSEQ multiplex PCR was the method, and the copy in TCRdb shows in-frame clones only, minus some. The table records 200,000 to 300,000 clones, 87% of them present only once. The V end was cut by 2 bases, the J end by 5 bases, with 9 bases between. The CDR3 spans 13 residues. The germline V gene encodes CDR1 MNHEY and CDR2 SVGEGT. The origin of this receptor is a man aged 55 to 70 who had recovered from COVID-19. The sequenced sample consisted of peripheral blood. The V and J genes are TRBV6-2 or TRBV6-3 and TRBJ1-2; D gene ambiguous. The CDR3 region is CASSYGSEYGYTF. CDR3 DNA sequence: TGTGCCAGCAGTTACGGCTCGGAGTATGGCTACACCTTC.